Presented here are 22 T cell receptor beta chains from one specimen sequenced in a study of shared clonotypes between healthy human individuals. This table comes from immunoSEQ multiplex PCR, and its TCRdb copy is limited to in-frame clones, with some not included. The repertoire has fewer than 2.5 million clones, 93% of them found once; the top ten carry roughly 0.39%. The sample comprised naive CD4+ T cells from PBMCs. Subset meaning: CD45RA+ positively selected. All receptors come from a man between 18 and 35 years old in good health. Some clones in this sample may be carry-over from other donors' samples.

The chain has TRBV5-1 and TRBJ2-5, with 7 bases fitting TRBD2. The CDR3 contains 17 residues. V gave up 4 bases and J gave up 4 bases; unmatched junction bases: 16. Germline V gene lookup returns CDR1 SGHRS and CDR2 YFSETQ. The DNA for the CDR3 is TGCGCCAGCAGCACCAGCGGGCTAGCGGCTCCGGGAGAGACCCAGTACTTC. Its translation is CASSTSGLAAPGETQYF.

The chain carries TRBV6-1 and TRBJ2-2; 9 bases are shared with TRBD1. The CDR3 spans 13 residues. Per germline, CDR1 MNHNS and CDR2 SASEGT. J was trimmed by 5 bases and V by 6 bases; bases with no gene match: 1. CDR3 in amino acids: CASRTGGTGELFF. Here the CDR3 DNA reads TGTGCCAGCAGGACAGGGGGAACCGGGGAGCTGTTTTTT.

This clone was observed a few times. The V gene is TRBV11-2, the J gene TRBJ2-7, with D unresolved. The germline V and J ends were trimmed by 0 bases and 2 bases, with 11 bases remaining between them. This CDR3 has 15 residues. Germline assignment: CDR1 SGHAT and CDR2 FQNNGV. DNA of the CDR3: TGTGCCAGCAGCTTAGACGCAGCCCCCACCTACGAGCAGTACTTC. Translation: CASSLDAAPTYEQYF.

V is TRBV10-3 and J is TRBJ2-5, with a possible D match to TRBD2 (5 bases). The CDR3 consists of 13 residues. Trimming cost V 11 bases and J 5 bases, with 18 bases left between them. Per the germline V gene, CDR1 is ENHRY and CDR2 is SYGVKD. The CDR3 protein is CAAGKDLPETQYF. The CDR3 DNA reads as TGTGCCGCCGGGAAAGACTTGCCCGAGACCCAGTACTTC.

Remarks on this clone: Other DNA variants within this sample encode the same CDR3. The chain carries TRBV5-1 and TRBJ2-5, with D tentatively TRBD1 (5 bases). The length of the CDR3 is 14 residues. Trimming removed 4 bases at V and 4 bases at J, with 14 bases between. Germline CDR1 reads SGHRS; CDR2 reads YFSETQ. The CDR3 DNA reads TGCGCCAGCAGCCTTCAGGGTTTTGGAGAGACCCAGTACTTC. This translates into CASSLQGFGETQYF.

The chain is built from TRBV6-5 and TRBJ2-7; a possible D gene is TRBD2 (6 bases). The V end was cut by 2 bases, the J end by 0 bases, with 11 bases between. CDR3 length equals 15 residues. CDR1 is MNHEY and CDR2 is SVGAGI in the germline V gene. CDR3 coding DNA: TGTGCCAGCAGTTACGGGCGGGACCACTCCTACGAGCAGTACTTC. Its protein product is CASSYGRDHSYEQYF.

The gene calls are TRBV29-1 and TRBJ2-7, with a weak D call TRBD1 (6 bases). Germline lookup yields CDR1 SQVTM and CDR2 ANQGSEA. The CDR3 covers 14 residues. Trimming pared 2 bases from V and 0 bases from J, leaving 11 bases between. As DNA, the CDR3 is TGCAGCGTTGAACGGCCAGGGGTCTCCTACGAGCAGTACTTC. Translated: CSVERPGVSYEQYF.

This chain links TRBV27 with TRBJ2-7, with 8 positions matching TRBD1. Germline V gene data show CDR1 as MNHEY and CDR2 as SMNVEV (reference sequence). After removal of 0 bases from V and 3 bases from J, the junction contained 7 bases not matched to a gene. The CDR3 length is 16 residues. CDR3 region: CASSLSQGAVFYEQYF. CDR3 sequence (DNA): TGTGCCAGCAGTTTATCCCAGGGGGCGGTTTTCTACGAGCAGTACTTC.

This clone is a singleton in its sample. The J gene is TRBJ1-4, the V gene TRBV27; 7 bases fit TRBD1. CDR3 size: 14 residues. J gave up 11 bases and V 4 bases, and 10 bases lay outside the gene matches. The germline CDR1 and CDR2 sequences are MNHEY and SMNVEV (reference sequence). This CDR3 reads CASSSPKGQDKLFF. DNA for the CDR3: TGTGCCAGCAGTTCCCCTAAAGGACAGGACAAACTGTTTTTT.

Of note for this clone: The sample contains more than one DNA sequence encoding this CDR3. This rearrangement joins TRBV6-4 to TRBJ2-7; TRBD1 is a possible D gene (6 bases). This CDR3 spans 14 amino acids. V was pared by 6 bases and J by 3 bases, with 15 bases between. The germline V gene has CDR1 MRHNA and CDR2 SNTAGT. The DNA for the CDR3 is TGTGCCAGCAGCGCAGACAGGAGTAGCTACGAGCAGTACTTC. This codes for CASSADRSSYEQYF.

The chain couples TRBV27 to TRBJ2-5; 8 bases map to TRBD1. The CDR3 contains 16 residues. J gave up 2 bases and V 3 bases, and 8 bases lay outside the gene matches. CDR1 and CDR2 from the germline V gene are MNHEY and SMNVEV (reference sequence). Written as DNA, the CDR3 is TGTGCCAGCAGTTTTGGCTGGACAGGGCAACAAGAGACCCAGTACTTC. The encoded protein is CASSFGWTGQQETQYF.

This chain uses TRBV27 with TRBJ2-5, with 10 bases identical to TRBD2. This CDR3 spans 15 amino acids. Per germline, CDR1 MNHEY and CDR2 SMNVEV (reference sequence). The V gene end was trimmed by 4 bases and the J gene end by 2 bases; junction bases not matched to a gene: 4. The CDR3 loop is CASSSRTSGQETQYF. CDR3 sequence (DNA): TGTGCCAGCAGTTCCCGGACTAGCGGTCAAGAGACCCAGTACTTC.

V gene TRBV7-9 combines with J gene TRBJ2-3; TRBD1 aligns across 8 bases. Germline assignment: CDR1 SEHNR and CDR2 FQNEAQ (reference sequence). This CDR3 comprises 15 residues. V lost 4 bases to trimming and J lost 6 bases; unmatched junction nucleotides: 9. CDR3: CASSWGDRQADTQYF. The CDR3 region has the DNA TGTGCCAGCAGCTGGGGGGACAGGCAAGCGGATACGCAGTATTTT.

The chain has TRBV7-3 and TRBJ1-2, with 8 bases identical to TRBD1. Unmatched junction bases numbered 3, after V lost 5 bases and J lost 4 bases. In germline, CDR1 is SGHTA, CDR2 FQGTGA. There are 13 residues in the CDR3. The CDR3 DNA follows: TGTGCCAGCAGCCCGGACAGGGCCTATGGCTACACCTTC. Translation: CASSPDRAYGYTF.

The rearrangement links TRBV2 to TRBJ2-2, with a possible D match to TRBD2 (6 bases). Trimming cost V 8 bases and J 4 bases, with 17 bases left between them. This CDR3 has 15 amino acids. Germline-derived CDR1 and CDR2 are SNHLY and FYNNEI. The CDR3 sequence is CASGWRGRGTGELFF. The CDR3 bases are TGTGCCAGCGGTTGGAGGGGCCGCGGCACCGGGGAGCTGTTTTTT.

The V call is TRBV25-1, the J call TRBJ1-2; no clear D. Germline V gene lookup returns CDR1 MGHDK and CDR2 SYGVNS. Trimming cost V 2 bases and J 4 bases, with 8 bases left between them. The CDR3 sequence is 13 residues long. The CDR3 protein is CASSEQRAYGYTF. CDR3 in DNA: TGTGCCAGCAGTGAACAGAGAGCCTATGGCTACACCTTC.

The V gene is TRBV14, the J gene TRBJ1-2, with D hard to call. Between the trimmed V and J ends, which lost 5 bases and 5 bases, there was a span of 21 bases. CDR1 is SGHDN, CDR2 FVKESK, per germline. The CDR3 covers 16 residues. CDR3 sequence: CASSNAPRGSRYGYTF. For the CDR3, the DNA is TGTGCCAGCAGCAACGCGCCCCGGGGATCGAGGTATGGCTACACCTTC.

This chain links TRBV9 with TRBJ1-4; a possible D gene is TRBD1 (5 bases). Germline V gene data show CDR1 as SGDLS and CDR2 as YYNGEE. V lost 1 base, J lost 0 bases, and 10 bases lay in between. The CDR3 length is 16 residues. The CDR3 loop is CASSVRGSATNEKLFF. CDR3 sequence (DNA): TGTGCCAGCAGCGTAAGGGGCAGCGCAACTAATGAAAAACTGTTTTTT.

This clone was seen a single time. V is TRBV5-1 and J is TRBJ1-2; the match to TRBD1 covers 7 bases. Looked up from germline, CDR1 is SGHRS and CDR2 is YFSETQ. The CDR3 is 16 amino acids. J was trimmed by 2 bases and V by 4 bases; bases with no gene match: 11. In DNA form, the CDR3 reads TGCGCCAGCAGCCCCCGCTTGGACAGGATAAACTATGGCTACACCTTC. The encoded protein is CASSPRLDRINYGYTF.

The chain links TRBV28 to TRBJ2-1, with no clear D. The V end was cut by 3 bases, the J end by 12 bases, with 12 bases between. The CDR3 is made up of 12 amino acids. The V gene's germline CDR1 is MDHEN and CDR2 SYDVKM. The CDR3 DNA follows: TGTGCCAGCAGTTTGGAATTTTCTCGGCAGTTCTTC. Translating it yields CASSLEFSRQFF.

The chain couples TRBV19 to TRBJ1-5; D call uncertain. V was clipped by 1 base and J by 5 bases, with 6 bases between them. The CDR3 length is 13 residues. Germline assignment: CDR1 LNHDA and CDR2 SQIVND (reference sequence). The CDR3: CASSIVKDQPQHF. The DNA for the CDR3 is TGTGCCAGTAGTATAGTAAAGGATCAGCCCCAGCATTTT.

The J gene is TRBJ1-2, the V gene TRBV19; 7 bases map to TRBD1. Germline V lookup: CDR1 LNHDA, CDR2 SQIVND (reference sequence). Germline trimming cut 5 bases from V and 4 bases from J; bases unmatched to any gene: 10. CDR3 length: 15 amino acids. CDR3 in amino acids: CASSFRQGRSYGYTF. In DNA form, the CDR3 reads TGTGCCAGTAGTTTTCGACAGGGCCGGAGCTATGGCTACACCTTC.